These 14 T cell receptor beta chains originate from one sample sequenced in a study of CD8+CD57+ T cells in acquired aplastic anemia. CDR3 and TCR beta VDJ profiling relied on genomic DNA as the template. TCRdb fed the reads into MiXCR, producing one record per CDR3 protein. This table holds under 200,000 distinct CDR3 sequences, 40% to 60% found once. By flow cytometry, patients selected for sequencing had shown an expansion of CD8+CD57+ cells. Sequencing was carried out using sorted CD4+, CD8+, or CD8+CD57+ T cells (not recorded which) from PBMCs. These receptors were taken from a human donor with aplastic anemia.

Of note for this clonotype: The junction departs from the called germline gene at one end, perhaps through a read error. V is TRBV15 and J is TRBJ2-7, with a possible D match to TRBD1 (5 bases). There are 13 residues in the CDR3. Germline values: CDR1 LNHNV, CDR2 YYDKDF (reference sequence). The CDR3 DNA is TGTGCCGCCAGCAGACTGGCAGGGTACGAGCAGTACTTC. Amino acids: CAASRLAGYEQYF.

This clonotype was seen a single time. This chain connects TRBV7-2 to TRBJ2-7, with 7 positions matching TRBD1. CDR3 size: 15 residues. V shed 1 base and J 3 bases; nucleotides not matched to a gene: 6. Germline values: CDR1 SGHTA, CDR2 FQGNSA. The CDR3 protein is CASSLVWTGDYEQYF. The CDR3 coding sequence is TGTGCCAGCAGCTTAGTCTGGACAGGAGACTACGAGCAGTACTTC.

Of note for this clonotype: This sequence may be a read error, since a much larger clone differs from it by one base. The V call is TRBV6-5, the J call TRBJ2-3, with D perhaps matching TRBD1 (6 bases). The closer fit of TRBJ1-5 to the DNA end suggests the J call may be wrong. The CDR3 is made up of 15 amino acids. Germline V gene sequence: CDR1 MNHEY, CDR2 SVGAGI. The CDR3 bases are TGTGCCAGCAGTTCAACGGGACAACACGCAGATACGCAGCATTTT. This codes for CASSSTGQHADTQHF.

This clonotype was recorded many times. This chain links TRBV11-2 with TRBJ2-5; D is uncertain. The length of the CDR3 is 13 residues. Germline CDR1 SGHAT, CDR2 FQNNGV. The V and J ends lost 2 bases and 1 base respectively, with 5 bases between them. The CDR3 DNA sequence: TGTGCCAGCAGCTTACAACCCCAAGAGACCCAGTACTTC. This translates into CASSLQPQETQYF.

In its sample, this clonotype was seen many times. This chain links TRBV7-6 with TRBJ2-1, with D perhaps matching TRBD2 (6 bases). The V gene lost 5 bases and the J gene lost 6 bases, with 11 bases spanning the gap. Germline CDR1 reads SGHVS; CDR2 reads FNYEAQ. This CDR3 is built from 13 residues. This CDR3 reads CASSAGLLNEQFF. In nucleotides, the CDR3 is TGTGCCAGCAGCGCGGGACTCCTCAATGAGCAGTTCTTC.

This clonotype has at least ten counts. This chain links TRBV11-2 with TRBJ2-7; the match to TRBD1 covers 8 bases. This CDR3 has 14 amino acids. Germline V gene sequence: CDR1 SGHAT, CDR2 FQNNGV. Trimming at V came to 4 bases and at J to 3 bases, leaving 5 bases not matched to a gene. The CDR3 region is CASSSPGQDYEQYF. The CDR3 nucleotides read TGTGCCAGCAGCTCACCGGGACAGGACTACGAGCAGTACTTC.

This clonotype has more than one count but fewer than ten. The chain has TRBV7-3 and TRBJ2-3; either TRBD1 or TRBD2 may fit D (5 bases each). V shed 2 bases and J shed 6 bases, with 9 bases lying between them. Germline loops: CDR1 SGHTA, CDR2 FQGTGA. The CDR3 has 13 amino acids. CDR3 in DNA: TGTGCCAGCAGCTTACGTGAGGGGGATACGCAGTATTTT. It yields the protein CASSLREGDTQYF.

There are a few counts of this clonotype. A much more abundant neighbour one base away suggests this may be a read error. This chain uses TRBV2 with TRBJ2-2; TRBD1 agrees at 8 bases. Germline CDR1 reads SNHLY; CDR2 reads FYNNEI. CDR3 length equals 14 residues. CDR3 DNA: TGTGTCATCTACGACAGGGGCGGAACCGGGGAGCTGTTTTTT. It yields the protein CVIYDRGGTGELFF. The variable domain in full, with the rest retrieved from reference TRBV2 and TRBJ2-2, is EPEVTQTPSHQVTQMGQEVILRCVPISNHLYFYWYRQILGQKVEFLVSFYNNEISEKSEIFDDQFSVERPDGSNFTLKIRSTKLEDSAMYFCVIYDRGGTGELFFGEGSRLTVL.

The rearrangement uses TRBV25-1 and TRBJ2-1; 9 bases agree with TRBD1. The CDR3 is 16 residues long. With V trimmed by 4 bases and J by 2 bases, 6 bases remained unmatched. Germline CDR1 is MGHDK and CDR2 is SYGVNS. The chain's CDR3 is CASSVVNRGPYNEQFF. The CDR3, as DNA: TGTGCCAGCAGTGTCGTCAACAGGGGGCCCTACAATGAGCAGTTCTTC.

The V and J genes are TRBV2 and TRBJ2-7; no firm D call. V was shortened by 2 bases and J by 6 bases, with 14 bases between the two germline ends. Germline values: CDR1 SNHLY, CDR2 FYNNEI. The CDR3 sequence is 14 residues long. The CDR3 loop reads CASSESRTVGEQYF. Here the CDR3 DNA reads TGTGCCAGCAGTGAAAGTCGTACAGTCGGCGAGCAGTACTTC. The complete variable domain, with remaining parts taken from reference TRBV2 and TRBJ2-7, reads EPEVTQTPSHQVTQMGQEVILRCVPISNHLYFYWYRQILGQKVEFLVSFYNNEISEKSEIFDDQFSVERPDGSNFTLKIRSTKLEDSAMYFCASSESRTVGEQYFGPGTRLTVT.

This clonotype was observed once. The chain links TRBV7-9 to TRBJ2-7; TRBD2 is a possible D gene (5 bases). The V gene lost 5 bases and the J gene lost 1 base, with 12 bases spanning the gap. Per germline, CDR1 SEHNR and CDR2 FQNEAQ (reference sequence). This CDR3 comprises 14 residues. The CDR3 nucleotides read TGTGCCAGCAGCCCAGGAGAGGGTTCCTACGAGCAGTACTTC. Protein sequence: CASSPGEGSYEQYF.

The CDR3 DNA sequence: TGTGCCACCAGTGACCGGGGACAGGGAGCATGGACCGGGGAGCTGTTTTTT. It translates to CATSDRGQGAWTGELFF. The J gene is TRBJ2-2, the V gene TRBV24-1, with 9 bases lining up with TRBD1. The germline CDR1 and CDR2 sequences are KGHDR and SFDVKD. There are 17 residues in the CDR3. Trimming cost V 4 bases and J 5 bases; bases outside gene matches: 10.

In this sample, this clonotype turned up many times. CDR3 region: CASSSWSYEQYF. CDR3 nucleotide sequence: TGTGCCAGCTCATCGTGGTCCTACGAGCAGTACTTC. The chain uses TRBV18 and TRBJ2-7; D is undetermined. CDR1 KGHSH and CDR2 LQKENI come from the germline V gene. The CDR3 has 12 amino acids. V lost 5 bases and J 1 base, leaving 6 bases between the germline ends.

The chain joins TRBV20-1 to TRBJ2-7; 11 positions agree with TRBD2. Looked up from germline, CDR1 is DFQATT and CDR2 is SNEGSKA (reference sequence). V trimming: 6 bases; J trimming: 2 bases; junction bases outside the gene matches: 6. This CDR3 has 14 amino acids. The chain's CDR3 is CSAPLAGGTYEQYF. The CDR3 DNA is TGCAGTGCACCGCTAGCGGGAGGTACCTACGAGCAGTACTTC.